This TCR beta chain was recovered during a study of shared clonotypes between healthy human individuals. As for the study in general: Three CD4 naive, three CD4 memory, two CD8 naive and one CD8 memory plate were used per donor.

CDR1 SGHRS and CDR2 YFSETQ come from the germline V gene. CDR3 length: 13 residues. Trimming removed 4 bases from V and 2 bases from J; junction bases left unmatched: 2. Assay: immunoSEQ multiplex PCR; the TCRdb copy retains only in-frame clones and omits some. The table has a few hundred thousand clones, approximately 79% seen once; the top ten hold 10% to 13%. Sequenced material: memory CD4+ T cells sorted from blood. Indicated subset: CD45RA-negative fraction. This sequence joins TRBV5-1 and TRBJ2-7; 8 positions match TRBD1. The sequence came from a man aged 30-40 years in good health. DNA for the CDR3: TGCGCCAGCAGCGAGGACAGGGCCTACGAGCAGTACTTC. It yields the protein CASSEDRAYEQYF.